Listed below are T cell receptor beta chains from one sample, sequenced in a study of cytomegalovirus exposure and HLA in healthy donors. The repertoire was sequenced with immunoSEQ multiplex PCR; TCRdb's copy has only in-frame clones and lacks some. The data show some 150,000 clones, around 75% seen once. The sample was PBMCs. The receptors derive from a woman aged 30 to 39 in good health and CMV-seronegative. The CDR3 runs from the conserved cysteine through the conserved F or W. A D gene is named only where the DNA matches it firmly. Clone size appears in some rows only: once, few, many, or a class for an expanded clone.

D gene	V gene	J gene	clone size	CDR3 DNA	CDR3 protein
TRBD1	TRBV2	TRBJ2-3	few	TGTGCCAGCAGTGGGACAGGGTATAAGGGTACGCAGTATTTT	CASSGTGYKGTQYF
-	TRBV9	TRBJ1-5	-	TGTGCCAGCAGCCCACGCCCCACAGGGAACCAGCCCCAGCATTTT	CASSPRPTGNQPQHF
-	TRBV19	TRBJ1-5	-	TGTGCCAGTAGTGCTAGACAGAGACTCAATCAGCCCCAGCATTTT	CASSARQRLNQPQHF
TRBD2	TRBV19	TRBJ2-2	-	TGTGCCAGTAGTACCCGAGGGCCTAGCGGCTTCGACACCGGGGAGCTGTTTTTT	CASSTRGPSGFDTGELFF
TRBD1	TRBV30	TRBJ2-7	-	TGTGCCTGGCGGCGGGACAGGGTGACCTACGAGCAGTACTTC	CAWRRDRVTYEQYF
TRBD2	TRBV27	TRBJ2-1	-	TGTGCCAGCAGAATAACGGGCGGGAGATACTCCTACAATGAGCAGTTCTTC	CASRITGGRYSYNEQFF
TRBD1	TRBV5-8	TRBJ2-1	-	TGTGCCAGCAGCATGAGGACAGGGCGGGATGAGCAGTTCTTC	CASSMRTGRDEQFF
-	TRBV14	TRBJ2-7	-	TGTGCCAGCAGCCAGCCAGGAGGGGACTACGAGCAGTACTTC	CASSQPGGDYEQYF
-	TRBV27	TRBJ2-7	few	TGTGCCAGCAGTTTATTCGGTCGGGTCCGGGAAGAGTACTTC	CASSLFGRVREEYF
TRBD1	TRBV6-6	TRBJ1-1	-	TGTGCCAGCAGTTCCGACAGGGGTGGGACTGAAGCTTTCTTT	CASSSDRGGTEAFF
TRBD2	TRBV7-2	TRBJ2-7	-	TGTGCCAGCAGCTTAGGTTTCAGGCGGGAGAAGAGGGAGCAGTACTTC	CASSLGFRREKREQYF
TRBD1	TRBV19	TRBJ1-5	-	TGTGCCAGTAGTATACAGGACAGGGTCAATCAGCCCCAGCATTTT	CASSIQDRVNQPQHF
-	TRBV27	TRBJ1-1	few	TGTGCCAGCAGTAACAGGGCGAACACTGAAGCTTTCTTT	CASSNRANTEAFF
-	TRBV6-6	TRBJ2-1	-	TGTGCCAGCGGACTTACACGCAATGAGCAGTTCTTC	CASGLTRNEQFF
TRBD2	TRBV11-3	TRBJ2-5	once	TGTGCCAGCAGCTTAGAGGCGGGAGGGGCCCTGGAGACCCAGTACTTC	CASSLEAGGALETQYF
-	TRBV9	TRBJ2-5	-	TGTGCCAGCAGCGTAGCTACTGAGGCTGTGACCCAGTACTTC	CASSVATEAVTQYF
TRBD2	TRBV30	TRBJ2-7	-	TGTGCCTGGAGTGAGGGGACTAGCGGGCCGAGCGAGCAGTACTTC	CAWSEGTSGPSEQYF
TRBD1	TRBV5-4	TRBJ1-1	few	TGTGCCAGCAGCGTACCGGGACAGGGGTACACTGAAGCTTTCTTT	CASSVPGQGYTEAFF
-	TRBV6-5	TRBJ2-7	few	TGTGCCACGAGGAGGAACAGGGAGCACGAGCAGTACTTC	CATRRNREHEQYF
-	TRBV18	TRBJ2-7	-	TGTGCCAGCTCACGGGACACACAGGCCTACGAGCAGTACTTC	CASSRDTQAYEQYF
-	TRBV11-1	TRBJ2-1	-	TGTGCCAGCAGCTTAGGAGGACAAGATTACAATGAGCAGTTCTTC	CASSLGGQDYNEQFF
TRBD2	TRBV5-1	TRBJ2-3	-	TGCGCCAGCAGCAATCGACTAGCCGGCACAGATACGCAGTATTTT	CASSNRLAGTDTQYF
TRBD2	TRBV29-1	TRBJ2-2	once	TGCAGCGTCGATACGACTAGCGGGAACACCGGGGAGCTGTTTTTT	CSVDTTSGNTGELFF
-	TRBV27	TRBJ1-2	-	TGTGCCAGCAGTTATGGGGGAGGCGGCTACACCTTC	CASSYGGGGYTF
-	TRBV19	TRBJ1-1	-	TGTGCCAGTAGTATATGGGGCGCTGAAGCTTTCTTT	CASSIWGAEAFF
-	TRBV7-2	TRBJ1-1	few	TGTGCCAGCAGTCAGGGTATGAACACTGAAGCTTTCTTT	CASSQGMNTEAFF
-	TRBV5-1	TRBJ2-1	-	TGCGCCAGCAGCTTTAACGGGGTCTCCTACAATGAGCAGTTCTTC	CASSFNGVSYNEQFF
-	TRBV7-2	TRBJ1-2	-	TGTGCCAGCAGCCCGAACCCCAGGGATGGCTACACCTTC	CASSPNPRDGYTF
-	TRBV29-1	TRBJ2-1	-	TGCAGCGTTAGCCTGGTCAATGAGCAGTTCTTC	CSVSLVNEQFF
-	TRBV7-3	TRBJ1-1	-	TGTGCCAGCAGCTCCGGGGTAACGGACACTGAAGCTTTCTTT	CASSSGVTDTEAFF
-	TRBV5-1	TRBJ2-2	-	TGCGCCAGCAGCTTGGTATCAGTAAACACCGGGGAGCTGTTTTTT	CASSLVSVNTGELFF
-	TRBV30	TRBJ1-5	few	TGTGCCTGGAGACAGGGAGGGAATCAGCCCCAGCATTTT	CAWRQGGNQPQHF
TRBD1	TRBV6-6	TRBJ2-7	-	TGTGCCAGCATTGACAGGGGGGCCTCCGACGAGCAGTACTTC	CASIDRGASDEQYF
TRBD1	TRBV5-1	TRBJ2-3	few	TGCGCCAGCAGCCCGGGACAGGGGCCAGATACGCAGTATTTT	CASSPGQGPDTQYF
TRBD2	TRBV19	TRBJ2-1	-	TGTGCCAGTAGTCCCCCCACTAGCGGGAGGTACAATGAGCAGTTCTTC	CASSPPTSGRYNEQFF
-	TRBV30	TRBJ2-1	-	TGTGCCTGGAGTGTAACTAGCCCCAGTGAGCAGTTCTTC	CAWSVTSPSEQFF
TRBD2	TRBV5-4	TRBJ2-3	-	TGTGCCAGCAGCTCACCTGGGCGGGGGGGCACAGATACGCAGTATTTT	CASSSPGRGGTDTQYF
-	TRBV20-1	TRBJ1-3	-	TGCAGTGCTAGAAATCGGGACACCATATATTTT	CSARNRDTIYF
-	TRBV18	TRBJ1-1	-	TGTGCCAGCTCACCCGGACATCTCAGTGAAGCTTTCTTT	CASSPGHLSEAFF
-	TRBV29-1	TRBJ2-7	-	TGCAGCGTTGAGAGTAGCGAAACCTACGAGCAGTACTTC	CSVESSETYEQYF
-	TRBV4-1	TRBJ2-7	-	TGCGCCAGCAGCCAAGCTGACCGGGAAGGCTTTAAGGTGTCCTACGAGCAGTACTTC	CASSQADREGFKVSYEQYF
-	TRBV10-1	TRBJ1-1	-	TGCGCCAGCAGCCCTTCAGGGGATAGGACTGAAGCTTTCTTT	CASSPSGDRTEAFF
-	TRBV5-1	TRBJ1-2	-	TGCGCCAGCAGCTTGCGTAGCCACGCGGCTCAAAACTATGGCTACACCTTC	CASSLRSHAAQNYGYTF
TRBD1	TRBV7-2	TRBJ1-1	-	TGTGCCAGCAGCTTAGCCCCCGACAGGGGCACTGAAGCTTTCTTT	CASSLAPDRGTEAFF